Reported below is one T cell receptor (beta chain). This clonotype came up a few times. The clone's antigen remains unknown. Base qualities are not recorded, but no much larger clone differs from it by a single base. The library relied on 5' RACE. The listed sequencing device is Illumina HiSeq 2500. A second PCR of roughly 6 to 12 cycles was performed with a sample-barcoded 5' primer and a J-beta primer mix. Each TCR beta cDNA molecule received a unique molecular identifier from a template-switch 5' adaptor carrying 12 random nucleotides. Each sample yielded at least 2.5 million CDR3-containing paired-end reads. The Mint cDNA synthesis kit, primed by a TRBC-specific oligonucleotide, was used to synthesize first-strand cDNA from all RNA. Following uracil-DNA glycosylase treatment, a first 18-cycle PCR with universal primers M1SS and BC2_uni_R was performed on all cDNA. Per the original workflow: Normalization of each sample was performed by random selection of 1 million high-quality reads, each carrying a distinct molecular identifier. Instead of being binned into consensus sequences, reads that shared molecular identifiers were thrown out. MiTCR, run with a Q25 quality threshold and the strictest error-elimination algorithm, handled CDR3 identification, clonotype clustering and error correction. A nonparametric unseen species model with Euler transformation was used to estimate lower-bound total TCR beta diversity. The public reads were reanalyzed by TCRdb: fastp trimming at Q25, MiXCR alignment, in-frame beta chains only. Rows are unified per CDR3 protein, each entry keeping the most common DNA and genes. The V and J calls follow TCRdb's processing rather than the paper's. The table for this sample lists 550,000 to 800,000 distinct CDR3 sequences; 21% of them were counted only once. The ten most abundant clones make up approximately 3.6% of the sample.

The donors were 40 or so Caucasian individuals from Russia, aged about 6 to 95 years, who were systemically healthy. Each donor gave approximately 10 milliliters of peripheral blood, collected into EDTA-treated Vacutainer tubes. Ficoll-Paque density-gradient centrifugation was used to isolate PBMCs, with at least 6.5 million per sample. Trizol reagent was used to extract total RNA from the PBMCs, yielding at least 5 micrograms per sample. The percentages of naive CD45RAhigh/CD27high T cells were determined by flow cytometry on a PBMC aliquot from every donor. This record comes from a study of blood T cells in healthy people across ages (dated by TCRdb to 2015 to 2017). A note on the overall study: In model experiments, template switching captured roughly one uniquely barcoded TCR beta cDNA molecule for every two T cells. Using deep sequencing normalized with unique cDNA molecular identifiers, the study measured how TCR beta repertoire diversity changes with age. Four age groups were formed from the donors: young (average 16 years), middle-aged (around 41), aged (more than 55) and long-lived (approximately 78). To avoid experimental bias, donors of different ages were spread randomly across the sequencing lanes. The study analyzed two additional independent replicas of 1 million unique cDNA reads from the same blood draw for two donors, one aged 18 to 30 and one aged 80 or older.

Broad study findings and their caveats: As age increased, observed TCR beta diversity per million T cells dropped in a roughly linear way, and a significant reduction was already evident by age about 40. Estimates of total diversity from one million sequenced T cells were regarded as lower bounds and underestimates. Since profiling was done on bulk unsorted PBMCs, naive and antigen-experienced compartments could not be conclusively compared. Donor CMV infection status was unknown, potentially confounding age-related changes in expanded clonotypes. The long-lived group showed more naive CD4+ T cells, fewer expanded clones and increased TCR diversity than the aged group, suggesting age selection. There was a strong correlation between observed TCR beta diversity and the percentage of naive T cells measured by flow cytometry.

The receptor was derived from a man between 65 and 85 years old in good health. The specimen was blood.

The sequence in DNA is TGTGCCAGCAACTCCCCGGTAGGGACAGTGAACACCGGGGAGCTGTTTTTT. Translation gives CASNSPVGTVNTGELFF. Here the chain combines TRBV7-8 and TRBJ2-2, with 7 bases matching TRBD1. The germline V gene provides CDR1 SGHVS and CDR2 FQNEAQ. The V end gives up 7 bases and the J end 1 base, leaving 12 bases in the junction not matched to a gene. The CDR3 starts with the cysteine, ends with the phenylalanine, and has 17 residues. Only CDR3 DNA remains: 51 bases, in frame from the first base. The CDR3 plus the reference TRBV7-8 and TRBJ2-2 genes for the other parts give the full variable domain: GAGVSQSPRYKVAKRGQDVALRCDPISGHVSLFWYQQALGQGPEFLTYFQNEAQLDKSGLPSDRFFAERPEGSVSTLKIQRTQQEDSAVYLCASNSPVGTVNTGELFFGEGSRLTVL.